Listed here are 26 T cell receptor beta chains from one sample, sequenced in a study of CD8+ T cells in alopecia areata. Extraction of RNA preceded its reverse transcription into cDNA, which served as the sequencing template. Some clones are missing from TCRdb's copy, which holds only in-frame ones; the method was immunoSEQ multiplex PCR. The data show 120,000 or so clones, with around 50% seen just once and about 10% held by the top ten. The source material was NKG2D-low CD8+ T cells sorted from blood. These receptors originate from a human donor with alopecia areata.

This clone was counted only a few times. The sample contains more than one DNA sequence encoding this CDR3. The chain links TRBV29-1 to TRBJ2-7; D is possibly TRBD1 or TRBD2 (5 bases each). Germline V gives CDR1 SQVTM, CDR2 ANQGSEA. With 1 base removed from V and 4 bases from J, the gap between germline ends came to 8 bases. The CDR3 is 12 residues long. CDR3 in amino acids: CSVEVGPYEQYF. CDR3 sequence (DNA): TGCAGCGTTGAAGTGGGACCATACGAGCAGTACTTC.

This clone was seen a handful of times. The gene calls are TRBV29-1 and TRBJ2-1, with TRBD2 matching 7 bases. With V trimmed by 6 bases and J by 9 bases, 2 bases remained unmatched. CDR3 length: 10 amino acids. Germline V lookup: CDR1 SQVTM, CDR2 ANQGSEA. As DNA, the CDR3 is TGCAGCGTGGTAGCGGGTGAGCAGTTCTTC. Encoded protein: CSVVAGEQFF.

The rearrangement joins TRBV27 to TRBJ2-4; no clear D gene. The CDR3 is made up of 12 amino acids. Looked up from germline, CDR1 is MNHEY and CDR2 is SMNVEV (reference sequence). Trimming left V 5 bases short and J 0 bases short, with 2 bases between. CDR3 bases: TGTGCCAGCAGTGGAGCCAAAAACATTCAGTACTTC. This encodes CASSGAKNIQYF.

The chain carries TRBV27 and TRBJ1-5; possibly TRBD1 for D (6 bases). The V end lost 3 bases, the J end lost 4 bases, and 10 bases lay between the germline ends. In germline, CDR1 is MNHEY, CDR2 SMNVEV (reference sequence). There are 14 residues in the CDR3. CDR3 nucleotides: TGTGCCAGCAGTTTGGGACACCCAAATCAGCCCCAGCATTTT. It encodes CASSLGHPNQPQHF.

This clone was counted only a few times. The chain joins TRBV5-6 to TRBJ2-1; TRBD2 agrees at 9 bases. Losses at the gene ends were 2 bases for V and 5 bases for J; bases not matched to a gene: 5. Germline V lookup: CDR1 SGHDT, CDR2 YYEEEE. This CDR3 spans 15 amino acids. CDR3 DNA sequence: TGTGCCAGCAGCTTCGGGCTAGCGGGAAACAATGAGCAGTTCTTC. Translated, it gives CASSFGLAGNNEQFF.

The CDR3: CASSLGNGRDTEAFF. The CDR3 nucleotides are TGTGCCAGCAGCTTAGGGAATGGACGGGACACTGAAGCTTTCTTT. This chain connects TRBV7-9 to TRBJ1-1; D ambiguous. The CDR3 is 15 residues long. Germline CDR1 reads SEHNR; CDR2 reads FQNEAQ (reference sequence). With 1 base removed from V and 3 bases from J, the gap between germline ends came to 12 bases.

V usage is TRBV30 and J usage is TRBJ2-7; possible D gene TRBD2, 5 bases. V lost 5 bases, J lost 7 bases, and 12 bases lay in between. The CDR3 sequence is 11 residues long. Germline V gene lookup returns CDR1 GTSNPN and CDR2 SVGIG (reference sequence). CDR3 residues: CAWGPGGEQYF. DNA of the CDR3: TGTGCCTGGGGGCCCGGCGGGGAGCAGTACTTC. The whole variable domain, remainder taken from reference TRBV30 and TRBJ2-7, is SQTIHQWPATLVQPVGSPLSLECTVEGTSNPNLYWYRQAAGRGLQLLFYSVGIGQISSEVPQNLSASRPQDRQFILSSKKLLLSDSGFYLCAWGPGGEQYFGPGTRLTVT.

The chain joins TRBV30 to TRBJ2-1; no clear D. This CDR3 has 11 amino acids. In germline, CDR1 is GTSNPN, CDR2 SVGIG (reference sequence). V was pared by 2 bases and J by 5 bases, with 4 bases between. CDR3 in amino acids: CAWSIDNEQFF. CDR3 sequence (DNA): TGTGCCTGGAGTATAGACAATGAGCAGTTCTTC.

This clone was counted a few times. This sequence joins TRBV29-1 and TRBJ2-5; 7 bases map to TRBD2. V shed 4 bases and J 0 bases; nucleotides not matched to a gene: 8. The CDR3 loop spans 15 amino acids. The germline V gene encodes CDR1 SQVTM and CDR2 ANQGSEA. The CDR3 DNA reads TGCAGCGTTGTTAGGGCAGGGACTAACCAAGAGACCCAGTACTTC. It specifies CSVVRAGTNQETQYF. Full variable domain (outside the CDR3, taken from reference TRBV29-1 and TRBJ2-5): SAVISQKPSRDICQRGTSLTIQCQVDSQVTMMFWYRQQPGQSLTLIATANQGSEATYESGFVIDKFPISRPNLTFSTLTVSNMSPEDSSIYLCSVVRAGTNQETQYFGPGTRLLVL.

This clone was counted a single time. The chain links TRBV5-1 to TRBJ2-5, with D hard to call. The CDR3 has 16 residues. Germline loops: CDR1 SGHRS, CDR2 YFSETQ. With 0 bases removed from V and 1 base from J, the gap between germline ends came to 13 bases. This CDR3 is CASSLEWPDFQETQYF. The CDR3 DNA reads TGCGCCAGCAGCTTGGAGTGGCCAGATTTCCAAGAGACCCAGTACTTC.

This chain uses TRBV30 with TRBJ2-1, with D tentatively TRBD2 (7 bases). The CDR3 spans 17 residues. Germline V gene data show CDR1 as GTSNPN and CDR2 as SVGIG (reference sequence). Trimming took 0 bases from V and 2 from J, leaving 17 bases between them. DNA of the CDR3: TGTGCCTGGAGTGTACTGGGAGGGGGGGCTCCCTACAATGAGCAGTTCTTC. This gives the protein CAWSVLGGGAPYNEQFF.

This clone was counted between two and nine times. The same CDR3 also results from other DNA sequences found in this sample. J is TRBJ2-5 and V is TRBV14, with D unresolved. The CDR3 loop spans 11 amino acids. V shed 4 bases and J shed 5 bases, with 5 bases lying between them. Germline lookup yields CDR1 SGHDN and CDR2 FVKESK. The CDR3 DNA sequence: TGTGCCAGCAGCCTTGGGGAGACCCAGTACTTC. This codes for CASSLGETQYF.

The genes are TRBV30 and TRBJ2-7; D is possibly TRBD1 or TRBD2 (5 bases each). The CDR3 runs to 13 residues. V lost 5 bases to trimming and J lost 3 bases, with 14 bases between them. Germline V lookup: CDR1 GTSNPN, CDR2 SVGIG (reference sequence). CDR3 loop: CAWGVGDGYEQYF. In DNA, the CDR3 is TGTGCCTGGGGAGTGGGGGACGGCTACGAGCAGTACTTC.

This clone was counted a few times. The chain uses TRBV29-1 and TRBJ2-7; D remains ambiguous. Germline assignment: CDR1 SQVTM and CDR2 ANQGSEA. Trimming cost V 7 bases and J 4 bases, with 17 bases left between them. This CDR3 has 13 residues. In nucleotides, the CDR3 is TGCAGCGCCCTGACACCAAACGAATACGAGCAGTACTTC. It is translated as CSALTPNEYEQYF.

The chain employs TRBV29-1 and TRBJ1-2; possibly TRBD1 for D (6 bases). Deletions cut 5 bases from V and 0 bases from J, with 19 bases between. This CDR3 comprises 16 residues. Germline loops: CDR1 SQVTM, CDR2 ANQGSEA. The CDR3 region is CSVPRLQGPANYGYTF. CDR3 sequence (DNA): TGCAGCGTTCCCCGGTTACAGGGTCCCGCTAACTATGGCTACACCTTC.

The V and J genes are TRBV25-1 and TRBJ2-1; 7 nucleotides align to TRBD2. Germline CDR1 is MGHDK and CDR2 is SYGVNS. This CDR3 region has 14 residues. The V gene end was trimmed by 5 bases and the J gene end by 2 bases; junction bases not matched to a gene: 3. As DNA, the CDR3 is TGTGCCAGCAGTCTCGGGGGGACCTACAATGAGCAGTTCTTC. Protein: CASSLGGTYNEQFF.

About this clone: Other DNA sequences in the same sample also yield this CDR3. The rearrangement uses TRBV6-5 and TRBJ1-5, with D possibly being TRBD1 (5 bases). The CDR3 covers 13 residues. The ends were cut back, 2 bases at V and 4 bases at J, with 6 bases in the middle. Per germline, CDR1 MNHEY and CDR2 SVGAGI. In DNA, the CDR3 is TGTGCCAGCAGTTACGGGGGGAATCAGCCCCAGCATTTT. Amino acids: CASSYGGNQPQHF.

In its sample, this clone was seen once. The chain couples TRBV29-1 to TRBJ2-7; 8 bases line up with TRBD1. The CDR3 is 13 amino acids. The V segment lost 8 bases and the J segment 4 bases; nucleotides outside the gene matches: 10. From germline, CDR1 is SQVTM and CDR2 ANQGSEA. CDR3 loop: CSTKTGVSYEQYF. The CDR3 nucleotides read TGCAGCACAAAGACAGGGGTTAGTTACGAGCAGTACTTC.

The CDR3 sequence is CASSLTGPQQPQHF. In DNA form, the CDR3 reads TGTGCCAGCAGTTTGACGGGACCACAACAGCCCCAGCATTTT. The chain recombines TRBV27 with TRBJ1-5; D is possibly TRBD1 (5 bases). V lost 3 bases to trimming and J lost 7 bases, with 13 bases between them. Germline V CDR1 and CDR2: MNHEY, SMNVEV (reference sequence). This CDR3 spans 14 amino acids.

This clone was detected a few times. The V and J genes are TRBV10-3 and TRBJ2-6; D remains unclear. Germline V gene lookup returns CDR1 ENHRY and CDR2 SYGVKD. Trimming took 2 bases from V and 4 from J, leaving 15 bases between them. The CDR3 runs to 17 residues. CDR3 DNA sequence: TGTGCCATCAGTGAGGTATCTTGGGAAACCGGGGCCAACGTCCTGACTTTC. It specifies CAISEVSWETGANVLTF.

This clone has a handful of counts. CDR3 region: CSVEGDQGFADTQYF. The CDR3, as DNA: TGCAGCGTTGAGGGGGATCAGGGTTTCGCAGATACGCAGTATTTT. The chain carries TRBV29-1 and TRBJ2-3; possibly TRBD1 or TRBD2 for D (5 bases each). The CDR3 loop spans 15 amino acids. Germline-derived CDR1 and CDR2 are SQVTM and ANQGSEA. V was pared by 3 bases and J by 4 bases, with 17 bases between.

A few counts support this clone. The same CDR3 arises from other DNA sequences in this sample as well. The chain couples TRBV28 to TRBJ2-7; no clear D. The CDR3 covers 11 residues. V was trimmed by 5 bases and J by 7 bases, leaving 9 bases between them. In germline, CDR1 is MDHEN, CDR2 SYDVKM. The CDR3 reads CASSLGGEQYF. The CDR3 coding sequence is TGTGCCAGCAGTCTAGGTGGGGAGCAGTACTTC.

This chain uses TRBV29-1 with TRBJ1-1; TRBD1 matches 7 bases. V lost 7 bases to trimming and J lost 7 bases; unmatched junction nucleotides: 6. The CDR3 sequence is 11 residues long. Germline assignment: CDR1 SQVTM and CDR2 ANQGSEA. The CDR3 DNA reads TGCAGCGCTGGGACAGAAGTTGAAGCTTTCTTT. Translation: CSAGTEVEAFF.

This clone was seen only once. This rearrangement joins TRBV6-5 to TRBJ2-3, with D uncertain. The V and J ends lost 4 bases and 6 bases respectively, with 5 bases between them. The CDR3 contains 11 residues. From germline, CDR1 is MNHEY and CDR2 SVGAGI. The DNA for the CDR3 is TGTGCCAGCAGTTTACAGGATACGCAGTATTTT. Translating it yields CASSLQDTQYF.

The chain employs TRBV28 and TRBJ2-1; TRBD2 might be the D (6 bases). Germline CDR1 reads MDHEN; CDR2 reads SYDVKM. V was pared by 2 bases and J by 9 bases, with 14 bases between. The CDR3 has 14 amino acids. CDR3 in amino acids: CASSLQYGTREQFF. CDR3 sequence (DNA): TGTGCCAGCAGTTTACAGTATGGGACTCGTGAGCAGTTCTTC.

The V gene is TRBV29-1, the J gene TRBJ2-7; D possibly corresponds to TRBD2 (5 bases). The CDR3 spans 14 residues. Germline CDR1 reads SQVTM; CDR2 reads ANQGSEA. The germline V and J ends were trimmed by 4 bases and 2 bases, with 15 bases remaining between them. DNA of the CDR3: TGCAGCGTTGCTCGGGGAAGAGGCCCCTACGAGCAGTACTTC. It codes for CSVARGRGPYEQYF.